This is a list of T cell receptor beta chains from one sample in a study of post-analysis software for immune sequencing data. A single record per CDR3 protein comes from TCRdb applying MiXCR to the PCR reads. The data contain more than 450,000 distinct CDR3 sequences, 30% to 40% of them singletons. The sample consisted of blood. The source is a girl under 18 with multiple sclerosis. The CDR3 runs from the conserved cysteine through the conserved F or W. Each record gives: J gene, clone size, V gene, D gene, CDR3 DNA, CDR3 protein. A D gene is named only where the DNA matches it firmly. For some rows the clone size is stated as once, few or many, or as a class when expanded; others skip it.

j_call: TRBJ1-2; clone_size: NA; v_call: TRBV20-1; d_call: NA; cdr3_nt: TGCAGTGCTCCAAACAGAGGGGTCTCGAGGTATGGCTACACCTTC; cdr3_aa: CSAPNRGVSRYGYTF
j_call: TRBJ1-6; clone_size: few; v_call: TRBV5-1; d_call: NA; cdr3_nt: TGCGCCAGCAGCTTAAAGTCGGAGGATGGGTCACCCCTCCACTTT; cdr3_aa: CASSLKSEDGSPLHF
j_call: TRBJ2-2; clone_size: NA; v_call: TRBV14; d_call: NA; cdr3_nt: TGTGCCAGCAGCCAAGACACTTATAGCGTCGACACCGGGGAGCTGTTTTTT; cdr3_aa: CASSQDTYSVDTGELFF
j_call: TRBJ2-7; clone_size: few; v_call: TRBV3-1; d_call: TRBD2; cdr3_nt: TGTGCCAGCAGCCCTCGACTAGCGCCTTCCTACGAGCAGTACTTC; cdr3_aa: CASSPRLAPSYEQYF
j_call: TRBJ1-1; clone_size: NA; v_call: TRBV4-2; d_call: TRBD1; cdr3_nt: TGTGCCAGCAGCCAAGGGACAGGGGGAGCTTTCTTT; cdr3_aa: CASSQGTGGAFF
j_call: TRBJ2-5; clone_size: few; v_call: TRBV24-1; d_call: NA; cdr3_nt: TGTGCCACCAGTGACTTACAGGGGACTGTGGCGACCCAGTACTTC; cdr3_aa: CATSDLQGTVATQYF
j_call: TRBJ2-4; clone_size: NA; v_call: TRBV11-1; d_call: TRBD2; cdr3_nt: TGTGCCAGCAGCCCCGGGGGGGCAGGCAAAAACATTCAGTACTTC; cdr3_aa: CASSPGGAGKNIQYF
j_call: TRBJ1-2; clone_size: NA; v_call: TRBV20-1; d_call: NA; cdr3_nt: TGCAGTGCTAGAGCCATGCCAATAGCTAACTATGGCTACACCTTC; cdr3_aa: CSARAMPIANYGYTF
j_call: TRBJ2-7; clone_size: few; v_call: TRBV5-6; d_call: NA; cdr3_nt: TGTGCCAGCAGCGCTGTAAACGAGCAGTACTTC; cdr3_aa: CASSAVNEQYF
j_call: TRBJ2-5; clone_size: NA; v_call: TRBV4-1; d_call: TRBD1; cdr3_nt: TGCGCCAGCAGCCAAGCTGACAGGGTGGGAGAAGAGACCCAGTACTTC; cdr3_aa: CASSQADRVGEETQYF
j_call: TRBJ2-1; clone_size: NA; v_call: TRBV6-1; d_call: TRBD2; cdr3_nt: TGTGCCAGCAGTGAACAGCGGGGACTAGCGAGGGAGACCCAGTTCTTC; cdr3_aa: CASSEQRGLARETQFF
j_call: TRBJ2-3; clone_size: NA; v_call: TRBV6-5; d_call: TRBD1; cdr3_nt: TGTGCCAGCAGTTCGGCGGACAGGTTTCAAGATACGCAGTATTTT; cdr3_aa: CASSSADRFQDTQYF
j_call: TRBJ2-2; clone_size: NA; v_call: TRBV12-3/TRBV12-4; d_call: TRBD1; cdr3_nt: TGTGCCAGCAGTTTAAGGGGGCTTAGAGGGACCGGGGAGCTGTTTTTT; cdr3_aa: CASSLRGLRGTGELFF
j_call: TRBJ2-6; clone_size: few; v_call: TRBV6-5; d_call: NA; cdr3_nt: TGTGCCAGCAGTTACTCAGCGGGACAGCTCCTCTCTGGGGCCAACGTCCTGACTTTC; cdr3_aa: CASSYSAGQLLSGANVLTF
j_call: TRBJ2-7; clone_size: NA; v_call: TRBV4-1; d_call: TRBD2; cdr3_nt: TGCGCCAGCAGCCAAGGGACTAGCGGCGACTTCTACGAGCAGTACTTC; cdr3_aa: CASSQGTSGDFYEQYF
j_call: TRBJ1-4; clone_size: few; v_call: TRBV5-4; d_call: NA; cdr3_nt: TGTGCCAGCAGCCCAGGCCCTTCCGCTAATGAAAAACTGTTTTTT; cdr3_aa: CASSPGPSANEKLFF
j_call: TRBJ2-3; clone_size: NA; v_call: TRBV5-1; d_call: TRBD2; cdr3_nt: TGCGCCAGCAGCCCTGGGACTAGCGGGATCGATACGCAGTATTTT; cdr3_aa: CASSPGTSGIDTQYF
j_call: TRBJ1-5; clone_size: NA; v_call: TRBV12-3/TRBV12-4; d_call: NA; cdr3_nt: TGTGCCAGCAGTTTAGGGTACAGGGACGGCAATCAGCCCCAGCATTTT; cdr3_aa: CASSLGYRDGNQPQHF
j_call: TRBJ2-1; clone_size: NA; v_call: TRBV2; d_call: NA; cdr3_nt: TGTGCCAGCAGGCGCGACAGATACAATGAGCAGTTCTTC; cdr3_aa: CASRRDRYNEQFF
j_call: TRBJ1-2; clone_size: once; v_call: TRBV6-5; d_call: NA; cdr3_nt: TGTGCCAGCAGTCTAAGGCAGCCTCTGGGCTACACCTTC; cdr3_aa: CASSLRQPLGYTF
j_call: TRBJ1-6; clone_size: NA; v_call: TRBV6-6; d_call: TRBD1; cdr3_nt: TGTGCCAGCAGCGTAACAGGGGGCGCAAATTCACCCCTCCACTTT; cdr3_aa: CASSVTGGANSPLHF
j_call: TRBJ1-2; clone_size: NA; v_call: TRBV9; d_call: TRBD1; cdr3_nt: TGTGCCAGCAGTCTTAATACAGGGGAGATCTATGGCTACACCTTC; cdr3_aa: CASSLNTGEIYGYTF
j_call: TRBJ1-1; clone_size: NA; v_call: TRBV19; d_call: NA; cdr3_nt: TGTGCCAGTAGGCCTACGGGGCGTAAAACAATGAACACTGAAGCTTTCTTT; cdr3_aa: CASRPTGRKTMNTEAFF
j_call: TRBJ2-1; clone_size: NA; v_call: TRBV5-5; d_call: NA; cdr3_nt: TGTGCCAGCAGCCCGGTAGGTGGGGCTACCTACAATGAGCAGTTCTTC; cdr3_aa: CASSPVGGATYNEQFF
j_call: TRBJ2-1; clone_size: NA; v_call: TRBV11-2; d_call: TRBD2; cdr3_nt: TGTGCCAGCAGCCAACTAGCGGGGCTCTCCTACAATGAGCAGTTCTTC; cdr3_aa: CASSQLAGLSYNEQFF
j_call: TRBJ2-1; clone_size: NA; v_call: TRBV14; d_call: TRBD2; cdr3_nt: TGTGCCAGCAGCTCAAAGACTAGCGGGGGTAGCTCCTACAATGAGCAGTTCTTC; cdr3_aa: CASSSKTSGGSSYNEQFF
j_call: TRBJ2-6; clone_size: many; v_call: TRBV7-2; d_call: TRBD2; cdr3_nt: TGTGCCAGCAGCTTATTTGCTAGCGGGGGGCGCTCTGGGGCCAACGTCCTGACTTTC; cdr3_aa: CASSLFASGGRSGANVLTF
j_call: TRBJ2-6; clone_size: few; v_call: TRBV12-3/TRBV12-4; d_call: NA; cdr3_nt: TGTGCCAGCAGTACGACAGCGAGCGTCCTGACTTTC; cdr3_aa: CASSTTASVLTF
j_call: TRBJ2-1; clone_size: few; v_call: TRBV7-2; d_call: NA; cdr3_nt: TGTGCCAGCAGTAATAAAGTTGAGCAGTTCTTC; cdr3_aa: CASSNKVEQFF
j_call: TRBJ2-3; clone_size: NA; v_call: TRBV5-5; d_call: NA; cdr3_nt: TGTGCCAGCAGCACTTTACCTGACCCGGTGCATACGCAGTATTTT; cdr3_aa: CASSTLPDPVHTQYF
j_call: TRBJ2-3; clone_size: few; v_call: TRBV6-5; d_call: NA; cdr3_nt: TGTGCCAGCAGGGACTTAGCGGGCCGGACAGATACGCGGTATTTT; cdr3_aa: CASRDLAGRTDTRYF
j_call: TRBJ2-7; clone_size: few; v_call: TRBV5-1; d_call: NA; cdr3_nt: TGCGCCAGCAGCCGCACCCTTATTGAAAGCTCCTACGAGCAGTACTTC; cdr3_aa: CASSRTLIESSYEQYF
j_call: TRBJ2-7; clone_size: few; v_call: TRBV7-9; d_call: NA; cdr3_nt: TGTGCCAGCAGCTTAGTCCAGGGATTTACCTACGAGCAGTACTTC; cdr3_aa: CASSLVQGFTYEQYF
j_call: TRBJ2-3; clone_size: NA; v_call: TRBV7-6; d_call: TRBD2; cdr3_nt: TGTGCCAGCAGCCTTCGAGTAGCGGGGGATACAGATACGCAGTATTTT; cdr3_aa: CASSLRVAGDTDTQYF
j_call: TRBJ1-1; clone_size: NA; v_call: TRBV20-1; d_call: NA; cdr3_nt: TGCAGTGCTCCCCCGCGCTGGAACACTGAAGCTTTCTTT; cdr3_aa: CSAPPRWNTEAFF